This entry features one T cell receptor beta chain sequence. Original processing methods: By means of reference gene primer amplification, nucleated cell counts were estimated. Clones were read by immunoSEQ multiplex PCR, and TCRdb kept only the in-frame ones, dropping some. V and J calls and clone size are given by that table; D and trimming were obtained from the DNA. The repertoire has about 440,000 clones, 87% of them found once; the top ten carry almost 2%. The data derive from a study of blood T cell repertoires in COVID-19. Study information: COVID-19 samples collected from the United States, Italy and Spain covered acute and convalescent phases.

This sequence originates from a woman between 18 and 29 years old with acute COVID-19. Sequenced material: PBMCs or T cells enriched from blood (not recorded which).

For the CDR3, the DNA is TGTGCCAGCAGCAGGAGGGCGCTCTACAATGAGCAGTTCTTC. It codes for CASSRRALYNEQFF. The chain links TRBV21-1 to TRBJ2-1; the table assigns TRBD2, which was not confirmed against the DNA. TRBV21-1 is given as a pseudogene. The CDR3 sequence is 14 residues long.